One T cell receptor beta chain is described in this entry. This sample stems from a study of blood T cells in healthy people across ages. Sample-barcoded 5' priming and a J-beta primer mix drove a second PCR of about 7 to 11 cycles. TCRdb passed the 5' RACE reads through MiXCR, listing each CDR3 protein once. Of more than 750,000 distinct CDR3 sequences listed, almost 30% were seen once; the top ten hold 10%. This CDR3 spans 13 amino acids. Germline V gene sequence: CDR1 MNHNS, CDR2 SASEGT. V was shortened by 8 bases and J by 3 bases, with 14 bases between the two germline ends. This sample was also put to use in a study of T cells of mothers and their children. That study reports: RNA was extracted, and all of it went into cDNA synthesis at roughly 1.5 ug per 15 ul.

This clonotype was obtained from a woman between 40 and 50 years old in good health. V usage is TRBV6-1 and J usage is TRBJ2-7; D unresolved. The sample comprised blood. CDR3 protein: CASRTVMSYEQYF. CDR3 coding DNA: TGTGCCAGCCGGACGGTGATGAGCTACGAGCAGTACTTC.